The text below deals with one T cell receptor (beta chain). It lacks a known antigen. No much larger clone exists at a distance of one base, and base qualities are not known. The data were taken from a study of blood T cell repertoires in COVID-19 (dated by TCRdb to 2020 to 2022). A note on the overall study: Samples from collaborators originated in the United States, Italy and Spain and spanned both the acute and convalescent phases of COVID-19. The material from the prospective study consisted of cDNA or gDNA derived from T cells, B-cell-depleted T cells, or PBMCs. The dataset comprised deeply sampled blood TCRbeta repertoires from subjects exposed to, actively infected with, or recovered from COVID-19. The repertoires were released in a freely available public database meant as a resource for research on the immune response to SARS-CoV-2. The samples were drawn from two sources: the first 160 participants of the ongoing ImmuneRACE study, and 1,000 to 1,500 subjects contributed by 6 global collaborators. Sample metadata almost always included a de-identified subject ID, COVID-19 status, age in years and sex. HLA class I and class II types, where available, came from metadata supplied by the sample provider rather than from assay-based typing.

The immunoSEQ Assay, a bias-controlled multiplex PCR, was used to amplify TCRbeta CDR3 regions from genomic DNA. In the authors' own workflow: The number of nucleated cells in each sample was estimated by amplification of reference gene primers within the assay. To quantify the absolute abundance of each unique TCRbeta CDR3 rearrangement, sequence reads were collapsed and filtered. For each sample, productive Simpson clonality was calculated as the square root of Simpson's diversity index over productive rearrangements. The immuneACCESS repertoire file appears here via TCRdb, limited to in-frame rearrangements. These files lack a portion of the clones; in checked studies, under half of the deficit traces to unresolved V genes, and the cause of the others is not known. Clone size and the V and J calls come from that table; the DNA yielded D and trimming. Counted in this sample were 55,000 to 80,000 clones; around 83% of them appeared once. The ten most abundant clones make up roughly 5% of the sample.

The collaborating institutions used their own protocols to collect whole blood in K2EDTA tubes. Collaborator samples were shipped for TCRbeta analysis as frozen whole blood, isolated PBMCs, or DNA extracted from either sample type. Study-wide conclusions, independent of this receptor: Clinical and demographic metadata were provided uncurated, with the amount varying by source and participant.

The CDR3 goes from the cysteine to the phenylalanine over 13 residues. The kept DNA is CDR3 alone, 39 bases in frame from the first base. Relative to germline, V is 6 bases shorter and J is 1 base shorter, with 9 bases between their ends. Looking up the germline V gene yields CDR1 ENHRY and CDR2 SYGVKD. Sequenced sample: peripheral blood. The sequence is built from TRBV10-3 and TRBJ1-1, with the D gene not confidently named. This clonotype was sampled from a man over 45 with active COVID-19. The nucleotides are TGTGCCATCAGCGGAGAGACGAACACTGAAGCTTTCTTT. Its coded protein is CAISGETNTEAFF.